Shown below are 22 T cell receptor beta chains from a single sample sequenced in a study of CD8 T cells in Susac syndrome. Random-hexamer reverse transcription was applied to about 0.5 to 1 ug RNA. TCRdb re-derived calls from the immunoSEQ multiplex PCR reads in MiXCR, one entry per CDR3 protein. Altogether 150,000 to 200,000 distinct CDR3 sequences are present, about 95% being singletons, with the ten largest covering approximately 0.098%. Sequenced sample: CD4+ T cells from PBMCs. These receptors were collected from a human donor in good health.

V gene TRBV7-9 combines with J gene TRBJ2-2, with 9 bases identical to TRBD1. V lost 3 bases, J lost 4 bases, and 3 bases stayed unmatched. CDR3 size: 15 residues. Germline CDR1 is SEHNR and CDR2 is FQNEAQ (reference sequence). CDR3 nucleotide sequence: TGTGCCAGCAGCTTGGGACAGGGAACCACCGGGGAGCTGTTTTTT. Its translation: CASSLGQGTTGELFF.

The chain recombines TRBV7-2 with TRBJ1-3; 9 nucleotides agree with TRBD1. The V and J ends lost 4 bases and 0 bases, in that order; junction bases with no gene match: 4. This CDR3 region has 16 residues. CDR1 SGHTA and CDR2 FQGNSA come from the germline V gene. The CDR3 bases are TGTGCCAGCAGCTCACAGGGGGCCAACTCTGGAAACACCATATATTTT. Its translation: CASSSQGANSGNTIYF. Supplemented by reference TRBV7-2 and TRBJ1-3, the full variable domain reads GAGVSQSPSNKVTEKGKDVELRCDPISGHTALYWYRQSLGQGLEFLIYFQGNSAPDKSGLPSDRFSAERTGGSVSTLTIQRTQQEDSAVYLCASSSQGANSGNTIYFGEGSWLTVV.

The genes are TRBV7-2 and TRBJ2-1; TRBD2 aligns across 7 bases. With 4 bases clipped from V and 3 bases from J, the junction kept 6 bases outside the gene matches. Germline values: CDR1 SGHTA, CDR2 FQGNSA. CDR3 length: 15 amino acids. DNA for the CDR3: TGTGCCAGCAGCTCCCGAGGGGACTACTACAATGAGCAGTTCTTC. It codes for CASSSRGDYYNEQFF.

J is TRBJ2-7 and V is TRBV5-1; D remains unclear. V dropped 2 bases and J dropped 0 bases, with 9 bases sitting between them. CDR1 and CDR2 from the germline V gene are SGHRS and YFSETQ. This CDR3 contains 14 residues. CDR3 DNA: TGCGCCAGCAGCTTCGAGACGGTCTCCTACGAGCAGTACTTC. Translated, it gives CASSFETVSYEQYF. Drawing the rest from reference TRBV5-1 and TRBJ2-7, the complete variable domain is KAGVTQTPRYLIKTRGQQVTLSCSPISGHRSVSWYQQTPGQGLQFLFEYFSETQRNKGNFPGRFSGRQFSNSRSEMNVSTLELGDSALYLCASSFETVSYEQYFGPGTRLTVT.

This clonotype occurred a few times. The gene calls are TRBV30 and TRBJ2-7; tentatively, D is TRBD2 (5 bases). The CDR3 is made up of 11 amino acids. Germline values: CDR1 GTSNPN, CDR2 SVGIG (reference sequence). V lost 5 bases and J lost 2, with 7 bases in between. CDR3 sequence: CAWSGTYEQYF. CDR3 sequence (DNA): TGTGCCTGGTCGGGAACCTACGAGCAGTACTTC.

V is TRBV30 and J is TRBJ2-5; maybe TRBD2 (6 bases). The CDR3 has 14 residues. V was trimmed by 0 bases and J by 1 base, leaving 9 bases between them. CDR1 and CDR2 (germline): GTSNPN, SVGIG (reference sequence). CDR3 amino acids: CAWSVRGIQETQYF. In DNA form, the CDR3 reads TGTGCCTGGAGTGTACGGGGGATCCAAGAGACCCAGTACTTC.

The chain is built from TRBV4-3 and TRBJ2-2; 7 nucleotides match TRBD2. CDR3 length: 16 amino acids. Germline V gene data show CDR1 as LGHNA and CDR2 as YSLEER. The V gene end was trimmed by 0 bases and the J gene end by 5 bases; junction bases not matched to a gene: 6. In nucleotides, the CDR3 is TGCGCCAGCAGCCAAGATGTCTCACTAGCGACCGGGGAGCTGTTTTTT. Protein: CASSQDVSLATGELFF.

The V call is TRBV30, the J call TRBJ1-2, with D unclear. The CDR3 runs to 14 residues. Germline lookup yields CDR1 GTSNPN and CDR2 SVGIG (reference sequence). Trimming took off 2 bases at V and 3 bases at J, with 13 bases between the two ends. The CDR3 loop reads CAWSFRGWDYGYTF. CDR3 coding DNA: TGTGCCTGGAGTTTCCGCGGGTGGGACTATGGCTACACCTTC.

The chain joins TRBV6-1 to TRBJ1-5; D not resolved. V shed 2 bases and J shed 3 bases, with 14 bases lying between them. The CDR3 has 16 amino acids. The germline V gene has CDR1 MNHNS and CDR2 SASEGT. CDR3 DNA sequence: TGTGCCAGCAGTGAAAACCCAGGAGCGAACAATCAGCCCCAGCATTTT. Amino acid sequence: CASSENPGANNQPQHF.

This clonotype was seen a single time. This rearrangement joins TRBV20-1 to TRBJ1-2; D unclear. The V gene lost 0 bases and the J gene lost 0 bases, with 11 bases spanning the gap. The germline V gene encodes CDR1 DFQATT and CDR2 SNEGSKA (reference sequence). CDR3 length equals 15 residues. CDR3 loop: CSARESIGANYGYTF. The DNA of the CDR3 is TGCAGTGCTAGAGAGTCGATAGGAGCTAACTATGGCTACACCTTC.

As DNA, the CDR3 is TGTGCCAGCAGGGGGACAGGGGGTACTGAAGCTTTCTTT. Protein: CASRGTGGTEAFF. The chain is built from TRBV27 and TRBJ1-1; 11 nucleotides agree with TRBD1. The CDR3 covers 13 residues. Germline CDR1 and CDR2: MNHEY and SMNVEV (reference sequence). Germline trimming cut 6 bases from V and 5 bases from J; bases unmatched to any gene: 2.

The genes are TRBV29-1 and TRBJ2-5; no clear D gene. Germline lookup yields CDR1 SQVTM and CDR2 ANQGSEA. The length of the CDR3 is 12 residues. V was shortened by 2 bases and J by 5 bases, with 9 bases between the two germline ends. In DNA form, the CDR3 reads TGCAGCGTTGAATCTGGGGTGGAGACCCAGTACTTC. Its protein is CSVESGVETQYF.

V is TRBV30 and J is TRBJ1-5; tentatively, D is TRBD1 (5 bases). The V and J ends lost 2 bases and 5 bases respectively, with 10 bases between them. The CDR3 contains 13 residues. CDR1 is GTSNPN, CDR2 SVGIG, per germline (reference sequence). DNA of the CDR3: TGTGCCTGGAGTCCGCAGGGACATCAGCCCCAGCATTTT. It yields the protein CAWSPQGHQPQHF.

The J gene is TRBJ2-5, the V gene TRBV27, with 7 nucleotides matching TRBD2. The CDR3 sequence is 14 residues long. Germline V gene lookup returns CDR1 MNHEY and CDR2 SMNVEV (reference sequence). The V and J ends lost 3 bases and 4 bases, in that order; junction bases with no gene match: 5. DNA of the CDR3: TGTGCCAGCAGTTTTGGGGGAGGGCGAGAGACCCAGTACTTC. Its translation: CASSFGGGRETQYF.

This clonotype was counted between two and nine times. The chain has TRBV12-3 or TRBV12-4 and TRBJ2-5; no reliable D call. Trimming removed 6 bases from V and 5 bases from J, with 7 bases in between. The CDR3 runs to 11 residues. The CDR3, as DNA: TGTGCCAGCAGCTTATTTGAGACCCAGTACTTC. It codes for CASSLFETQYF.

The chain carries TRBV18 and TRBJ1-4; 7 nucleotides align to TRBD1. Germline V lookup: CDR1 KGHSH, CDR2 LQKENI. V shed 3 bases and J 5 bases; nucleotides not matched to a gene: 6. The CDR3 is made up of 15 amino acids. The CDR3 loop reads CASSPETGRNEKLFF. The CDR3 coding sequence is TGTGCCAGCTCACCGGAGACAGGGAGGAATGAAAAACTGTTTTTT. The variable domain in full, with the rest retrieved from reference TRBV18 and TRBJ1-4, is NAGVMQNPRHLVRRRGQEARLRCSPMKGHSHVYWYRQLPEEGLKFMVYLQKENIIDESGMPKERFSAEFPKEGPSILRIQQVVRGDSAAYFCASSPETGRNEKLFFGSGTQLSVL.

The chain is built from TRBV6-5 and TRBJ1-5; TRBD1 might be the D (6 bases). Germline loops: CDR1 MNHEY, CDR2 SVGAGI. The CDR3 covers 14 residues. V lost 6 bases to trimming and J lost 5 bases, with 14 bases between them. Written as DNA, the CDR3 is TGTGCCAGCAGCCTTGACAGGAGGGATCAGCCCCAGCATTTT. It yields the protein CASSLDRRDQPQHF.

The CDR3 reads CASSYQRGQSREQFF. The CDR3 DNA sequence: TGTGCCAGCAGTTACCAGAGGGGACAGTCCCGAGAGCAGTTCTTC. The rearrangement links TRBV6-5 to TRBJ2-1, with TRBD1 matching 7 bases. The germline V gene encodes CDR1 MNHEY and CDR2 SVGAGI. J lost 10 bases, V lost 2 bases, and 11 bases had no gene match. The CDR3 is 15 amino acids.

V gene TRBV6-2 or TRBV6-3 combines with J gene TRBJ1-1, with no clear D. The V gene lost 7 bases and the J gene lost 0 bases, with 15 bases spanning the gap. Germline CDR1 reads MNHEY; CDR2 reads SVGEGT. CDR3 size: 15 residues. The CDR3, as DNA: TGTGCCAGCATTCTGAGTGGGGTTCTGAACACTGAAGCTTTCTTT. As protein: CASILSGVLNTEAFF.

This chain joins TRBV20-1 and TRBJ2-7; a weak D match, TRBD2 (6 bases). CDR3 length equals 14 residues. V lost 3 bases, J lost 2 bases, and 14 bases lay in between. Germline CDR1 reads DFQATT; CDR2 reads SNEGSKA (reference sequence). The CDR3 sequence: CSASDLGGTYEQYF. The CDR3 DNA is TGCAGTGCTAGCGATCTAGGCGGGACCTACGAGCAGTACTTC.

The chain links TRBV29-1 to TRBJ2-7, with D perhaps matching TRBD1 or TRBD2 (5 bases each). The CDR3 runs to 15 residues. CDR1 is SQVTM, CDR2 ANQGSEA, per germline. Between the trimmed V and J ends, which lost 1 base and 0 bases, there was a span of 13 bases. The CDR3 DNA follows: TGCAGCGTTGAAGGGGGGAAGGGAGACTCCTACGAGCAGTACTTC. Amino acids: CSVEGGKGDSYEQYF.

This clonotype showed up just a few times. This chain connects TRBV24-1 to TRBJ2-1; D is possibly TRBD2 (6 bases). V shed 3 bases and J shed 0 bases, with 14 bases lying between them. Germline CDR1 reads KGHDR; CDR2 reads SFDVKD. The CDR3 contains 17 residues. The CDR3 is CATSDNGGRNSYNEQFF. CDR3 DNA sequence: TGTGCCACCAGTGATAATGGAGGGCGAAACTCCTACAATGAGCAGTTCTTC.